One and the same sample provided the 26 T cell receptor beta chains below, sequenced in a study of molecular identifiers for immune sequencing clone quantification. One entry per CDR3 protein results from TCRdb running MiXCR on the PCR reads. The sample shows about 640,000 distinct CDR3 sequences, 20% of them seen only once. The sample comprised naive CD8+ T cells from blood, with Jurkat cell RNA spiked in. Subset in this sample: FACS-sorted CD8+CD4-CCR7+CD45RA+ naive T cells. The receptors derive from a human donor in good health. Some libraries in this study had Jurkat cell RNA spiked in.

The table lists this clonotype with many counts. The chain links TRBV20-1 to TRBJ1-3, with D perhaps TRBD1 (5 bases). Trimming removed 3 bases at V and 0 bases at J, with 15 bases between. This CDR3 contains 16 residues. Germline V gene lookup returns CDR1 DFQATT and CDR2 SNEGSKA (reference sequence). DNA for the CDR3: TGCAGTGCTAGTCGTTGGGAGGGGAACTCTGGAAACACCATATATTTT. Encoded protein: CSASRWEGNSGNTIYF.

About this clonotype itself: A clone one base away is much larger, so this may be a read error. The chain couples TRBV4-2 to TRBJ1-4; D unclear. Germline CDR1 is LGHNA and CDR2 is YNFKEQ. The CDR3 has 16 residues. Trimming stripped 7 bases from V and 8 bases from J, with 23 bases between. The CDR3 coding sequence is TGTGCCAGCATCCCATCGAGCGGCAGGTACCGGGAAAAACTGTTTTTT. It is translated as CASIPSSGRYREKLFF.

This clonotype was detected many times. CDR3 sequence: CSVEESIAGGLYNEQFF. CDR3 bases: TGCAGCGTTGAAGAATCAATAGCGGGAGGGCTATACAATGAGCAGTTCTTC. The chain has TRBV29-1 and TRBJ2-1, with TRBD2 matching over 11 bases. J was trimmed by 4 bases and V by 0 bases; bases with no gene match: 8. The CDR3 extends over 17 amino acids. CDR1 SQVTM and CDR2 ANQGSEA come from the germline V gene.

This clonotype occurred many times. The chain links TRBV13 to TRBJ2-4; no clear D gene. CDR1 is PRHDT, CDR2 FYEKMQ, per germline (reference sequence). The germline V and J ends were trimmed by 1 base and 1 base, with 17 bases remaining between them. The CDR3 is 18 amino acids. CDR3 region: CASSLVGTVDRAKNIQYF. CDR3 nucleotides: TGTGCCAGCAGCTTAGTCGGCACCGTCGATCGGGCCAAAAACATTCAGTACTTC.

This clonotype appeared many times. CDR3 residues: CSARDSPPGLASTDTQYF. DNA for the CDR3: TGCAGTGCTAGAGATTCGCCCCCCGGACTAGCGAGCACAGATACGCAGTATTTT. This chain uses TRBV20-1 with TRBJ2-3; 9 bases agree with TRBD2. The CDR3 runs 18 residues. CDR1 and CDR2 from the germline V gene are DFQATT and SNEGSKA (reference sequence). The ends lost 0 bases at V and 0 bases at J; junction bases unmatched: 10.

In its sample, this clonotype was seen a few times. J is TRBJ2-7 and V is TRBV5-6, with a tentative D call TRBD2 (5 bases). Trimming took off 4 bases at V and 1 base at J, with 12 bases between the two ends. The CDR3 totals 14 residues. The germline V gene has CDR1 SGHDT and CDR2 YYEEEE. The CDR3 sequence is CASSPGVGSYEQYF. DNA for the CDR3: TGTGCCAGCAGCCCCGGGGTGGGATCCTACGAGCAGTACTTC.

Many counts were recorded for this clonotype. V usage is TRBV5-4 and J usage is TRBJ2-5, with TRBD1 matching over 11 bases. The ends lost 2 bases at V and 5 bases at J; junction bases unmatched: 8. CDR3 length: 16 residues. Looked up from germline, CDR1 is SGHNT and CDR2 is YYREEE (reference sequence). The CDR3 nucleotides read TGTGCCAGCAGCTTTGCCGGACAGGGGGCATCCGAGACCCAGTACTTC. Encoded protein: CASSFAGQGASETQYF.

V is TRBV9 and J is TRBJ1-1, with D uncertain. CDR3 length equals 14 residues. The germline V and J ends were trimmed by 3 bases and 0 bases, with 9 bases remaining between them. The V gene's germline CDR1 is SGDLS and CDR2 YYNGEE. The CDR3 DNA reads as TGTGCCAGCAGCGAAAGCGGGCTGAACACTGAAGCTTTCTTT. Residues: CASSESGLNTEAFF.

In this sample, this clonotype turned up a few times. The chain joins TRBV5-1 to TRBJ1-4; D gene ambiguous. The CDR3 length is 15 residues. In germline, CDR1 is SGHRS, CDR2 YFSETQ. The V end lost 0 bases, the J end lost 6 bases, and 12 bases lay between the germline ends. The CDR3 reads CASSLVGHGDEKLFF. The CDR3 nucleotides read TGCGCCAGCAGCTTGGTCGGCCACGGGGATGAAAAACTGTTTTTT.

The J gene is TRBJ1-3, the V gene TRBV4-1; tentative D call: TRBD1 (5 bases). Germline V gene sequence: CDR1 MGHRA, CDR2 YSYEKL. This CDR3 comprises 16 residues. V lost 0 bases to trimming and J lost 3 bases, with 12 bases between them. CDR3 loop: CASSQDSWDGGNTIYF. For the CDR3, the DNA is TGCGCCAGCAGCCAAGATAGTTGGGACGGTGGAAACACCATATATTTT.

This clonotype has ten or more counts. The DNA of the CDR3 is TGTGCCAGCAGTTACTCTGTGGGAGGGCCGGGTGAGCAGTACTTC. This translates into CASSYSVGGPGEQYF. The genes are TRBV6-5 and TRBJ2-7; TRBD2 matches at 7 bases. CDR1 is MNHEY and CDR2 is SVGAGI in the germline V gene. CDR3 length: 15 residues. V shed 0 bases, J shed 7 bases, and the junction held 9 bases outside the gene matches.

This clonotype appeared many times. This chain connects TRBV11-2 to TRBJ2-5, with a tentative D call TRBD2 (5 bases). The CDR3 consists of 14 residues. CDR1 and CDR2 from the germline V gene are SGHAT and FQNNGV. V lost 6 bases and J lost 5, with 16 bases in between. The CDR3 DNA reads TGTGCCAGCAGGCGCCACACTAGTTTTGAGACCCAGTACTTC. Translating gives CASRRHTSFETQYF.

Comments on this clonotype: Possible read error: a much larger clone is one base away. V and J are TRBV12-3 or TRBV12-4 and TRBJ2-1; 10 bases align to TRBD2. This CDR3 region has 14 residues. The CDR3 reads CASSFRLAGVEQSF. Here the CDR3 DNA reads TGTGCCAGCAGTTTTAGGCTAGCGGGAGTTGAGCAGTCCTTC.

This clonotype was observed a few times. The V and J genes are TRBV30 and TRBJ2-5, with a weak D call TRBD1 (6 bases). Germline CDR1 is GTSNPN and CDR2 is SVGIG (reference sequence). Trimming took 5 bases from V and 2 from J, leaving 18 bases between them. CDR3 length equals 15 residues. The CDR3 loop is CAWDYGQYIQETQYF. The CDR3 coding sequence is TGTGCCTGGGACTATGGACAGTACATTCAAGAGACCCAGTACTTC.

There are many counts of this clonotype. The rearrangement links TRBV30 to TRBJ1-5; D unresolved. V was cut by 3 bases and J by 11 bases, with 14 bases left in between. This CDR3 region has 12 residues. Germline V gives CDR1 GTSNPN, CDR2 SVGIG (reference sequence). For the CDR3, the DNA is TGTGCCTGGAGCGGGGATGGGAGGGCCCAGCATTTT. Protein product: CAWSGDGRAQHF.

This clonotype has ten or more counts. CDR3 DNA sequence: TGTGCCAGTAGTGAGATGGGGGGTAGCAATCAGCCCCAGCATTTT. Its protein product is CASSEMGGSNQPQHF. The chain uses TRBV19 and TRBJ1-5; weak D call: TRBD1 (5 bases). The CDR3 covers 15 residues. Trimming took 5 bases from V and 0 from J, leaving 11 bases between them. The germline V gene encodes CDR1 LNHDA and CDR2 SQIVND (reference sequence). The variable domain in full, completed from reference TRBV19 and TRBJ1-5, reads DGGITQSPKYLFRKEGQNVTLSCEQNLNHDAMYWYRQDPGQGLRLIYYSQIVNDFQKGDIAEGYSVSREKKESFPLTVTSAQKNPTAFYLCASSEMGGSNQPQHFGDGTRLSIL.

This clonotype has a handful of counts. The chain joins TRBV27 to TRBJ2-7; no reliable D call. V was cut by 1 base and J by 5 bases, with 9 bases left in between. Germline V lookup: CDR1 MNHEY, CDR2 SMNVEV (reference sequence). The CDR3 is made up of 13 amino acids. The CDR3 loop reads CASSLFLSNEQYF. The DNA for the CDR3 is TGTGCCAGCAGTTTATTCCTCTCTAACGAGCAGTACTTC.

This chain uses TRBV6-5 with TRBJ1-1; 7 positions agree with TRBD1. In germline, CDR1 is MNHEY, CDR2 SVGAGI. This CDR3 comprises 15 residues. V shed 6 bases and J 3 bases; nucleotides not matched to a gene: 10. The CDR3 sequence is CASRSQGGGYTEAFF. CDR3 sequence (DNA): TGTGCCAGCAGATCGCAGGGGGGGGGTTACACTGAAGCTTTCTTT.

Notes on this clonotype: A much larger clone sits a single nucleotide away, making a read error possible. CDR3 sequence: CAWSVQGPQVNTEAFF. The DNA of the CDR3 is TGTGCCTGGAGTGTACAGGGGCCCCAGGTGAACACTGAAGCTTTCTTT. The chain joins TRBV30 to TRBJ1-1, with 7 bases lining up with TRBD1. The ends lost 0 bases at V and 0 bases at J; junction bases unmatched: 7. Looked up from germline, CDR1 is GTSNPN and CDR2 is SVGIG (reference sequence). This CDR3 region has 16 residues.

This clonotype was recorded at least ten times. CDR3 bases: TGTGCCAGCAGCGGGGAAGCAGGGAGTTACGAGCAGTACTTC. Encoded protein: CASSGEAGSYEQYF. The chain links TRBV9 to TRBJ2-7, with D possibly called TRBD1 or TRBD2 (5 bases each). Per germline, CDR1 SGDLS and CDR2 YYNGEE. Trimming removed 3 bases at V and 4 bases at J, with 14 bases between. The CDR3 totals 14 residues.

This clonotype was picked up many times. J is TRBJ1-2 and V is TRBV5-1, with D tentatively TRBD1 (6 bases). Trimming removed 4 bases at V and 0 bases at J, with 13 bases between. The CDR3 is 15 amino acids. The germline gives CDR1 SGHRS, CDR2 YFSETQ. The CDR3 loop is CASSTRQDSNYGYTF. CDR3 DNA: TGCGCCAGCAGCACCCGACAGGATTCTAACTATGGCTACACCTTC.

In its sample, this clonotype was seen many times. This rearrangement joins TRBV9 to TRBJ2-7; TRBD1 matches at 7 bases. CDR1 and CDR2 (germline): SGDLS, YYNGEE. The junction had 9 bases not matched to a gene; V was cut back by 0 bases and J by 6 bases. The CDR3 loop spans 15 amino acids. The CDR3: CASSVARDSEVEQYF. The DNA of the CDR3 is TGTGCCAGCAGCGTAGCCCGGGACAGTGAGGTCGAGCAGTACTTC.

In its sample, this clonotype was seen many times. V usage is TRBV9 and J usage is TRBJ2-1; D unclear. This CDR3 spans 16 amino acids. The germline gives CDR1 SGDLS, CDR2 YYNGEE. Trimming left V 3 bases short and J 0 bases short, with 13 bases between. CDR3 DNA: TGTGCCAGCAGCGAACACGCTGACATCTCCTACAATGAGCAGTTCTTC. Its translation: CASSEHADISYNEQFF.

The chain has TRBV4-2 and TRBJ2-7; D might be TRBD1 or TRBD2, each matching 6 bases. The CDR3 runs 15 residues. Between the trimmed V and J ends, which lost 7 bases and 1 base, there was a span of 17 bases. Per germline, CDR1 LGHNA and CDR2 YNFKEQ. The CDR3 loop is CASNQRGDSSYEQYF. CDR3 DNA sequence: TGTGCCAGCAACCAGAGGGGGGATTCTTCCTACGAGCAGTACTTC.

This clonotype was seen many times. The CDR3 nucleotides read TGTGCCAGCAGCCGGGACATCTACGAGCAGTACTTC. This codes for CASSRDIYEQYF. The chain is built from TRBV5-6 and TRBJ2-7; a weak D match, TRBD1 (6 bases). The CDR3 covers 12 residues. Trimming cost V 4 bases and J 3 bases, with 8 bases left between them. Germline values: CDR1 SGHDT, CDR2 YYEEEE.

This clonotype was found many times. This chain links TRBV3-1 with TRBJ2-7; 13 nucleotides agree with TRBD2. From germline, CDR1 is LGHDT and CDR2 YNNKEL (reference sequence). The CDR3 covers 16 residues. Trimming cost V 6 bases and J 0 bases; bases outside gene matches: 5. The CDR3 bases are TGTGCCAGCAGTCAGAGGACTAGCGGGAGCTCCTACGAGCAGTACTTC. This codes for CASSQRTSGSSYEQYF.